This T cell receptor beta chain was recovered during a study of CD8 T cells in ankylosing spondylitis. The germline V gene encodes CDR1 DFQATT and CDR2 SNEGSKA (reference sequence). The CDR3 is 10 residues long. The V gene lost 6 bases and the J gene lost 6 bases, with 9 bases spanning the gap. This clonotype has ten or more counts. A single record per CDR3 protein comes from TCRdb applying MiXCR to the 5' RACE reads. The table includes 200,000 to 300,000 distinct CDR3 sequences, less than 9.5% detected once. The sequence was collected from a female donor with ankylosing spondylitis or in good health (not recorded which). This chain connects TRBV20-1 to TRBJ2-7; D is ambiguous. The material sequenced was blood, either unsorted or a sorted T cell fraction (not recorded which). The CDR3 loop is CSASDGEQYF. DNA of the CDR3: TGCAGTGCGTCGGATGGCGAGCAGTACTTC.